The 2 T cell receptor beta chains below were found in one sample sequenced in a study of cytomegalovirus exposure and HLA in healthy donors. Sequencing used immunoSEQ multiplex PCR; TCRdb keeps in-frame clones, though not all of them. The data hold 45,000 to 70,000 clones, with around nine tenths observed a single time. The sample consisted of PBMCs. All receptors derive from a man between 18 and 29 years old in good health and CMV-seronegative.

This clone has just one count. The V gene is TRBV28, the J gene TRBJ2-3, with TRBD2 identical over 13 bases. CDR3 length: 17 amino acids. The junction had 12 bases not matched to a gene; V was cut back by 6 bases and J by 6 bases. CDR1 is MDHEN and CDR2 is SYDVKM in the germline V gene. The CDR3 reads CASSRGLAGVHRDTQYF. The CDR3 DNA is TGTGCCAGCAGCCGCGGACTAGCGGGAGTCCACCGCGATACGCAGTATTTT.

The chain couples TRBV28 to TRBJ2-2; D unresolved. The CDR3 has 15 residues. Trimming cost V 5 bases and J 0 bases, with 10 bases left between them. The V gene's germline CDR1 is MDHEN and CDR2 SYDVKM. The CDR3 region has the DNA TGTGCCAGCAGTGTTGGGCCTCCGAACACCGGGGAGCTGTTTTTT. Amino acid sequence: CASSVGPPNTGELFF.